This T cell receptor (beta chain) derives from a study of cytomegalovirus exposure and HLA in healthy donors. Study-level points and caveats: In a later analysis, TCR beta V- and J-gene trimming was associated with a missense DCLRE1C variant.

A remark on this clone: Its antigen remains unidentified.

The CDR3 totals 16 residues. Germline V gives CDR1 GTSNPN, CDR2 SVGIG (reference sequence). Germline trimming cut 0 bases from V and 1 base from J; bases unmatched to any gene: 8. A multiplex PCR was run with 60 Vbeta primers and 13 Jbeta primers. The method was immunoSEQ multiplex PCR; TCRdb's version includes in-frame clones alone and lacks a portion of them. The sample records roughly 57,000 clones, approximately 84% being singletons. Healthy bone marrow donors made up the donors. V and J are TRBV30 and TRBJ1-1, with 7 positions matching TRBD1. The sequence was collected from a man aged 45-60 years in good health and CMV-seronegative. Sequenced sample: PBMCs. The CDR3 DNA sequence: TGTGCCTGGAGTGTAATCCCGGACAGGCCGAACACTGAAGCTTTCTTT. Its translation is CAWSVIPDRPNTEAFF.